A single sample is the source of the 9 T cell receptor beta chains below, sequenced in a study of control samples from healthy donors and cancer patients. The table came from immunoSEQ multiplex PCR; TCRdb's copy has only in-frame clones and leaves some out. Of more than 90,000 clones listed, around 89% are singletons. The material sequenced was blood. The receptors were gathered from a man aged 25-45 years in good health.

This clone came up a few times. The gene calls are TRBV6-6 and TRBJ1-6; 9 bases are shared with TRBD1. CDR3 size: 17 residues. The J segment lost 6 bases and the V segment lost 5 bases, leaving 11 bases of the junction unmatched. The V gene's germline CDR1 is MNHNY and CDR2 SVGAGI (reference sequence). The CDR3 region is CASSRGQGEVFNSPLHF. DNA for the CDR3: TGTGCCAGCAGTCGGGGACAGGGAGAAGTTTTTAATTCACCCCTCCACTTT.

The V and J genes are TRBV4-1 and TRBJ1-6; 7 bases map to TRBD1. CDR3 length: 15 amino acids. V lost 3 bases and J lost 9; bases outside the gene matches: 8. Germline CDR1 reads MGHRA; CDR2 reads YSYEKL. The CDR3 sequence is CASSHPRGAGSPLHF. CDR3 DNA: TGCGCCAGCAGCCACCCCAGGGGGGCAGGTTCACCCCTCCACTTT.

The J gene is TRBJ2-4, the V gene TRBV4-1; TRBD2 matches 7 bases. The J segment lost 0 bases and the V segment lost 3 bases, leaving 8 bases of the junction unmatched. Looked up from germline, CDR1 is MGHRA and CDR2 is YSYEKL. The CDR3 runs to 17 residues. The CDR3 protein is CASSQAFAGVAKNIQYF. CDR3 bases: TGCGCCAGCAGCCAGGCCTTCGCGGGGGTAGCCAAAAACATTCAGTACTTC.

J is TRBJ1-6 and V is TRBV27; D perhaps matches TRBD1 (5 bases). The V and J ends lost 4 bases and 9 bases respectively, with 13 bases between them. This CDR3 spans 14 amino acids. Germline V gives CDR1 MNHEY, CDR2 SMNVEV (reference sequence). CDR3 nucleotides: TGTGCCAGCAGTTCGGTCCGGGACCTTTCACCCCTCCACTTT. Protein sequence: CASSSVRDLSPLHF.

V gene TRBV10-3 combines with J gene TRBJ1-1; 9 positions agree with TRBD1. Per the germline V gene, CDR1 is ENHRY and CDR2 is SYGVKD. The CDR3 has 14 residues. Unmatched junction bases numbered 6, after V lost 9 bases and J lost 1 base. In DNA form, the CDR3 reads TGTGCCATACGGCCACAGGGGGCGAACACTGAAGCTTTCTTT. It specifies CAIRPQGANTEAFF.

As DNA, the CDR3 is TGTGCCAGCAGATTGGGGGGGAACACTGAAGCTTTCTTT. As protein: CASRLGGNTEAFF. V usage is TRBV6-5 and J usage is TRBJ1-1, with a possible D match to TRBD1 (5 bases). The germline CDR1 and CDR2 sequences are MNHEY and SVGAGI. With 6 bases removed from V and 1 base from J, the gap between germline ends came to 9 bases. This CDR3 is built from 13 residues.

Here the CDR3 DNA reads TGCGCCAGCAGCACCGGACTAGCGGAGTTTCAAGAGACCCAGTACTTC. It encodes CASSTGLAEFQETQYF. The chain recombines TRBV5-1 with TRBJ2-5; 10 nucleotides line up with TRBD2. Germline CDR1 reads SGHRS; CDR2 reads YFSETQ. With 4 bases clipped from V and 2 bases from J, the junction kept 8 bases outside the gene matches. CDR3 length: 16 residues.

The chain carries TRBV7-9 and TRBJ1-2; D perhaps matches TRBD1 (6 bases). V dropped 4 bases and J dropped 4 bases, with 22 bases sitting between them. The CDR3 is 17 residues long. Germline V gives CDR1 SEHNR, CDR2 FQNEAQ (reference sequence). CDR3 nucleotide sequence: TGTGCCAGCAGCTCAACGGGGTGGGGGGCCCGGAGCTATGGCTACACCTTC. Its translation: CASSSTGWGARSYGYTF.

This rearrangement joins TRBV14 to TRBJ1-1; TRBD1 matches 7 bases. The germline V gene has CDR1 SGHDN and CDR2 FVKESK. The CDR3 spans 15 residues. Losses at the gene ends were 4 bases for V and 3 bases for J; bases not matched to a gene: 8. DNA for the CDR3: TGTGCCAGCAGCCGAGGGACAGCAGGATACACTGAAGCTTTCTTT. Protein sequence: CASSRGTAGYTEAFF.